Below, 5 T cell receptor beta chains from the same sample are listed, as sequenced in a study of human T cells and chemical hapten exposure. The time point denotes: pre-sensitization, week 0. Treatment meaning: therapeutic diphenylcyclopropenone sensitization with weekly scalp DPC. In TCRdb, the RACE reads were re-called with MiXCR into one record per CDR3 protein. The table shows around 100,000 distinct CDR3 sequences, with 9.5% to 14% occurring only once. The sample here was whole blood, taken in connection with sensitization to the hapten diphenylcyclopropenone (DPC). The receptors derive from a woman aged 55-75 years with alopecia areata. Some clones in this sample may be carry-over from other donors' samples.

The chain links TRBV18 to TRBJ2-3; 10 nucleotides align to TRBD2. CDR1 KGHSH and CDR2 LQKENI come from the germline V gene. This CDR3 has 17 amino acids. V shed 2 bases and J 5 bases; nucleotides not matched to a gene: 10. CDR3 amino acids: CASSPKEAGGRRDTQYF. CDR3 in DNA: TGTGCCAGCTCACCAAAAGAAGCGGGGGGGCGTAGAGATACGCAGTATTTT.

This clonotype was detected ten times or more. The gene calls are TRBV2 and TRBJ1-1; 7 positions match TRBD1. Germline CDR1 is SNHLY and CDR2 is FYNNEI. The ends lost 6 bases at V and 6 bases at J; junction bases unmatched: 7. The CDR3 is made up of 13 amino acids. Written as DNA, the CDR3 is TGTGCCAGCAGAGTCGGACAGGTCGCTGAAGCTTTCTTT. Its translation: CASRVGQVAEAFF.

Many counts were recorded for this clonotype. The genes are TRBV6-6 and TRBJ1-1; 8 bases agree with TRBD1. The CDR3 is made up of 16 amino acids. V was pared by 4 bases and J by 6 bases, with 13 bases of the junction left unmatched. CDR1 is MNHNY, CDR2 SVGAGI, per germline (reference sequence). CDR3 in amino acids: CASSSGHRGKSAEAFF. In DNA, the CDR3 is TGTGCCAGCAGTTCGGGACACAGGGGGAAATCGGCTGAAGCTTTCTTT.

The sample holds many counts of this clonotype. The J gene is TRBJ2-3, the V gene TRBV9, with D possibly TRBD2 on 6 matching bases. Deletions cut 6 bases from V and 3 bases from J, with 17 bases between. Germline V lookup: CDR1 SGDLS, CDR2 YYNGEE. The CDR3 sequence is 15 residues long. The CDR3 DNA reads as TGTGCCAGCAAGTCCGGGGGTTTTAGTACAGATACGCAGTATTTT. Protein sequence: CASKSGGFSTDTQYF. Using reference TRBV9 and TRBJ2-3 for the parts outside the CDR3, the full variable domain is DSGVTQTPKHLITATGQRVTLRCSPRSGDLSVYWYQQSLDQGLQFLIQYYNGEERAKGNILERFSAQQFPDLHSELNLSSLELGDSALYFCASKSGGFSTDTQYFGPGTRLTVL.

The table lists this clonotype with many counts. The V and J genes are TRBV19 and TRBJ1-4; unclear D gene. The CDR3 is made up of 16 amino acids. Trimming shortened V by 3 bases and J by 7 bases, and 18 bases separated the two germline ends. Germline-derived CDR1 and CDR2 are LNHDA and SQIVND (reference sequence). This CDR3 reads CASSILHGSAGEKLFF. CDR3 coding DNA: TGTGCCAGTAGTATTCTGCATGGGTCGGCAGGTGAAAAACTGTTTTTT. Together with reference TRBV19 and TRBJ1-4, the CDR3 gives the full variable domain: DGGITQSPKYLFRKEGQNVTLSCEQNLNHDAMYWYRQDPGQGLRLIYYSQIVNDFQKGDIAEGYSVSREKKESFPLTVTSAQKNPTAFYLCASSILHGSAGEKLFFGSGTQLSVL.